The present T cell receptor (beta chain) was sequenced within a study of neurological immune-mediated disorders (dated by TCRdb to the late 2010s). For context, the study as a whole: Among the 34 multiple sclerosis patients, relapsing-remitting MS was present in roughly 30 and secondary progressive MS was present in 3. Peripheral blood TCR-beta repertoires from HTLV-I-associated myelopathy (HAM/TSP) patients, multiple sclerosis patients and healthy controls were compared by UMI-based sequencing. Alongside PBMC samples, the set of 80 to 130 TCR-beta libraries contained longitudinal samples, technical triplicates, and paired CD4+ and CD8+ T-cell subsets that had been sorted. The cohort was made up of about 68 subjects, consisting of about 14 HAM/TSP patients, some 34 multiple sclerosis patients and roughly 20 healthy controls. The full study reports these points: No identical CDR3 amino acid sequences were shared among expanded clones across subjects, suggesting private TCR-beta repertoires in all groups. In a phylogenetic analysis, the repertoires of 18 out of 34 MS patients fell into a single cluster of related CDR3 sequences, pointing to a possible signature at the repertoire level. The MS cluster was not associated with any clinical or MRI features, and the authors stated that larger cohorts are needed. TCR clonal expansion was greatest in HAM/TSP patients and smallest in MS patients, who ranked below even healthy controls.

This clonotype occurred many times. Its antigen is not yet known. Qualities for individual bases were not recorded, and no much larger clone is one base off. To synthesize cDNA, template-switch 5'RACE was performed with a primer carrying a 10-nucleotide random unique molecular identifier so that each TCR transcript was tagged. Every sequencing run yielded over 180 million TCR-beta sequences covering 15-18 subjects. The RNeasy kit was used for extraction of total RNA. Using the KAPA Real-time Library Amplification kit, TCR-beta VDJ regions were amplified with primers for the TCR constant region and the 5'RACE anchor. Sample indexes and Illumina adaptors were added in a first PCR, and a second PCR then increased library yield. After Ampure bead purification, the roughly 650 bp TCR product was size-selected on a 2% E-gel SizeSelection system. Library quality was checked on a Bioanalyzer, concentration was measured with Qubit, and libraries were quantified with the Kapa Library Quantification kit before pooling. Libraries were sequenced paired-end 2 x 150 bp on an Illumina HiSeq 2500. To increase sequence diversity, about 23-30% phiX was spiked into each library pool. As for the authors' bioinformatics: The quality-filtered reads were processed with the UMI-based MiGEC pipeline, whose error correction step removed more than 90% of the raw TCR sequences. IMGT germline references were used for aligning VDJ genes, and each clonotype was defined as a unique CDR3 amino acid sequence together with its V-J genes. Clonal expansion, Shannon diversity and CDR3 relatedness were evaluated with VDJtools (CalcPairwiseDistances, ClusterSamples), while phylogenetic trees were built in CLCbio workbench. Clones with at least 8 unique UMIs were defined as expanded, with this threshold being based on coefficient-of-variation modelling across technical triplicates. In-frame beta chains were kept once TCRdb had trimmed the public reads at Q25 with fastp and called clones with MiXCR. Here each entry gathers all rows of one CDR3 protein and keeps the most common genes and DNA. TCRdb assigned the V and J calls; the authors' analysis was not used. The sample table records over 60,000 distinct CDR3 sequences; 4.5% to 5.5% of these occur just once. Roughly 2% of the sample goes to the ten largest clones.

Cut back by 2 bases and 5 bases, the V and J ends lie 12 bases apart. CDR1 SGHVS and CDR2 FQNEAQ are derived from the germline V gene. There are 14 amino acids in the CDR3, from cysteine to phenylalanine inclusive. Of all the DNA, just the CDR3 is kept, 42 bases in frame from base 1. For the unsorted PBMC libraries, 2 million PBMCs were stored in RNAlater at -80 degrees C until RNA extraction and were used to generate the libraries. The multiple sclerosis patients were enrolled in a US clinical protocol that used magnetic resonance imaging to evaluate disease progression. Peripheral blood was subjected to Ficoll-Hypaque density gradient centrifugation to isolate PBMCs, which were then cryopreserved in liquid nitrogen.

This receptor was obtained from a woman in her 70s with multiple sclerosis. The source material was PBMCs. The sequence is built from TRBV7-8 and TRBJ1-1; the D gene cannot be resolved reliably. In nucleotide form, the sequence is TGTGCCAGCAGCTTAAAGGGAACCGGGACTGAAGCTTTCTTT. The encoded protein is CASSLKGTGTEAFF.